Listed below are T cell receptor beta chains from one sample, sequenced in a study of cytomegalovirus exposure and HLA in healthy donors. TCRdb keeps only in-frame clones here, not all; method: immunoSEQ multiplex PCR. The sample gives 120,000 or so clones, 80% of which show up once; 1% is in the top ten. Sequenced material: PBMCs. The receptor source for this set is a man aged 40-49 years in good health and CMV-seronegative. CDR3s include the opening cysteine and the closing phenylalanine or tryptophan. The D gene is left open where the match is weak.

D gene: TRBD1; J gene: TRBJ1-1; V gene: TRBV2; CDR3 protein: CASSVGTGGRGPLNTEAFF; CDR3 DNA: TGTGCCAGCAGTGTAGGTACAGGGGGCAGGGGGCCCCTGAACACTGAAGCTTTCTTT
D gene: NA; J gene: TRBJ2-5; V gene: TRBV30; CDR3 protein: CAWKGKQETQYF; CDR3 DNA: TGTGCCTGGAAGGGGAAGCAAGAGACCCAGTACTTC
D gene: NA; J gene: TRBJ2-5; V gene: TRBV2; CDR3 protein: CASSVGSVQETQYF; CDR3 DNA: TGTGCCAGCAGTGTGGGTAGCGTCCAAGAGACCCAGTACTTC
D gene: NA; J gene: TRBJ1-3; V gene: TRBV30; CDR3 protein: CAWSFILTAGSGNTIYF; CDR3 DNA: TGTGCCTGGAGTTTCATATTGACAGCGGGCTCTGGAAACACCATATATTTT
D gene: TRBD2; J gene: TRBJ2-2; V gene: TRBV6-4; CDR3 protein: CASSPLAAGVTGELFF; CDR3 DNA: TGTGCCAGCAGCCCCCTCGCAGCGGGAGTCACCGGGGAGCTGTTTTTT
D gene: NA; J gene: TRBJ2-7; V gene: TRBV6-5; CDR3 protein: CASSYGPGVYEQYF; CDR3 DNA: TGTGCCAGCAGTTACGGGCCAGGGGTCTACGAGCAGTACTTC
D gene: NA; J gene: TRBJ2-7; V gene: TRBV6-5; CDR3 protein: CASSYSKSTGNYEQYF; CDR3 DNA: TGTGCCAGCAGTTACTCGAAATCTACGGGTAACTACGAGCAGTACTTC
D gene: NA; J gene: TRBJ1-1; V gene: TRBV5-1; CDR3 protein: CASSLARGGTEAFF; CDR3 DNA: TGCGCCAGCAGCTTGGCAAGGGGTGGAACTGAAGCTTTCTTT
D gene: TRBD1; J gene: TRBJ1-4; V gene: TRBV6-1; CDR3 protein: CASRDGQGEKLFF; CDR3 DNA: TGTGCCAGCAGGGACGGACAGGGGGAAAAACTGTTTTTT
D gene: TRBD2; J gene: TRBJ2-3; V gene: TRBV29-1; CDR3 protein: CSVDSGKGDTQYF; CDR3 DNA: TGCAGCGTTGATAGCGGGAAAGGAGATACGCAGTATTTT
D gene: TRBD1; J gene: TRBJ2-5; V gene: TRBV5-1; CDR3 protein: CASSLQQGEETQYF; CDR3 DNA: TGCGCCAGCAGCCTGCAACAGGGGGAGGAGACCCAGTACTTC
D gene: NA; J gene: TRBJ2-5; V gene: TRBV5-1; CDR3 protein: CASSFEGGRETQYF; CDR3 DNA: TGCGCCAGCAGCTTTGAGGGAGGTCGGGAGACCCAGTACTTC
D gene: NA; J gene: TRBJ2-7; V gene: TRBV6-5; CDR3 protein: CASRLGGDYEQYF; CDR3 DNA: TGTGCCAGCAGGCTTGGAGGGGACTACGAGCAGTACTTC